The entry below gives a single T cell receptor beta chain sequence along with its context. V dropped 2 bases and J dropped 7 bases, with 6 bases sitting between them. CDR1 DFQATT and CDR2 SNEGSKA come from the germline V gene (reference sequence). CDR3 length equals 11 residues. This sample is drawn from a study of OX40 agonist ivuxolimab in advanced cancers. Sequencing used immunoSEQ multiplex PCR; TCRdb keeps in-frame clones, though not all of them. The sample includes tens of thousands of clones, 85% to 95% of them seen just once. This TCR was recovered from an adult with an advanced solid tumor such as melanoma, head and neck, liver or kidney cancer. The sequencing used CD4+ or CD8+ T cells sorted from blood, collected in a trial of the OX40 agonist ivuxolimab. V gene TRBV20-1 combines with J gene TRBJ2-1, with TRBD2 as a possible D gene (5 bases). CDR3 sequence: CSARTRNEQFF. CDR3 bases: TGCAGTGCTAGAACTAGGAATGAGCAGTTCTTC.